One sample yielded the 4 T cell receptor beta chains listed below, sequenced in a study of OX40 agonist ivuxolimab in advanced cancers. Measured with immunoSEQ multiplex PCR; TCRdb has only the in-frame clones, and not every one. Of roughly 47,000 clones detected, roughly 90% appear once; the ten largest clones hold over 9.5%. The sequences come from CD4+ or CD8+ T cells sorted from blood, collected in a trial of the OX40 agonist ivuxolimab. Every receptor here comes from an adult with an advanced solid tumor such as melanoma, head and neck, liver or kidney cancer.

The chain joins TRBV6-5 to TRBJ1-1; maybe TRBD1 (6 bases). CDR1 MNHEY and CDR2 SVGAGI come from the germline V gene. Between the trimmed V and J ends, which lost 2 bases and 5 bases, there was a span of 9 bases. There are 13 residues in the CDR3. CDR3 in DNA: TGTGCCAGCAGTTACACAGGGCATACTGAAGCTTTCTTT. Its translation is CASSYTGHTEAFF.

The chain is built from TRBV4-3 and TRBJ1-5; D gene unclear. The CDR3 is 14 residues long. The ends were cut back, 1 base at V and 4 bases at J, with 8 bases in the middle. Germline CDR1 reads LGHNA; CDR2 reads YSLEER. This CDR3 reads CASSQATLNQPQHF. The CDR3 region has the DNA TGCGCCAGCAGCCAAGCGACGCTGAATCAGCCCCAGCATTTT.

This chain links TRBV11-1 with TRBJ2-3; D is uncertain. Deletions cut 6 bases from V and 6 bases from J, with 10 bases between. Germline CDR1 reads SGHAT; CDR2 reads FQDESV (reference sequence). The CDR3 spans 12 residues. The CDR3 loop reads CASSARPDTQYF. The CDR3 DNA is TGTGCCAGCAGTGCCCGGCCGGATACGCAGTATTTT.

V gene TRBV6-5 combines with J gene TRBJ1-5; D gene unclear. This CDR3 region has 13 residues. Looked up from germline, CDR1 is MNHEY and CDR2 is SVGAGI. V lost 10 bases to trimming and J lost 3 bases, with 13 bases between them. CDR3 in amino acids: CATSDTYNQPQHF. CDR3 sequence (DNA): TGTGCCACCTCAGACACCTACAATCAGCCCCAGCATTTT.